These T cell receptor beta chains were read from a single sample in a study of early T cells in non-severe SARS-CoV-2 infection. TCRdb called the 5' RACE reads again in MiXCR, with one record for every CDR3 protein. The sample consists of roughly 53,000 distinct CDR3 sequences, about 10% of them appearing once. The material sequenced was whole blood. These receptors originate from an adult who was a healthcare worker with PCR-confirmed SARS-CoV-2 infection or an uninfected control (not recorded which). Each CDR3 is given with its conserved first and last residue. D genes are given only for firm matches. Where a row states a size, it is once, few, many or the class of an expanded clone; other rows omit it.

d_gene: NA; j_gene: TRBJ2-3; v_gene: TRBV20-1; abundance: many; CDR3aa: CSASLGQAHDTQYF; CDR3nt: TGCAGTGCTAGTCTCGGGCAGGCCCACGATACGCAGTATTTT
d_gene: NA; j_gene: TRBJ1-2; v_gene: TRBV6-5; abundance: once; CDR3aa: CASSKNSGNYGYTF; CDR3nt: TGTGCCAGCAGTAAGAACAGCGGTAACTATGGCTACACCTTC
d_gene: TRBD1; j_gene: TRBJ2-5; v_gene: TRBV7-9; abundance: few; CDR3aa: CASSLGTGLAETQYF; CDR3nt: TGTGCCAGCAGCTTGGGGACAGGGCTGGCAGAGACCCAGTACTTC
d_gene: TRBD1; j_gene: TRBJ2-4; v_gene: TRBV20-1; abundance: many; CDR3aa: CSATRTGDIQYF; CDR3nt: TGCAGTGCTACCCGGACAGGGGACATTCAGTACTTC
d_gene: NA; j_gene: TRBJ1-3; v_gene: TRBV9; abundance: many; CDR3aa: CASSVGVTISGNTIYF; CDR3nt: TGTGCCAGCAGCGTAGGAGTTACCATCTCTGGAAACACCATATATTTT
d_gene: NA; j_gene: TRBJ2-7; v_gene: TRBV7-2; abundance: NA; CDR3aa: CASSQRTGEQYF; CDR3nt: TGTGCCAGCAGCCAAAGGACGGGCGAGCAGTACTTC
d_gene: NA; j_gene: TRBJ2-2; v_gene: TRBV7-2; abundance: many; CDR3aa: CASSLKQGATGELFF; CDR3nt: TGTGCCAGCAGCTTAAAGCAGGGAGCTACCGGGGAGCTGTTTTTT
d_gene: TRBD1; j_gene: TRBJ2-1; v_gene: TRBV5-4; abundance: many; CDR3aa: CASSLTGVDEQFF; CDR3nt: TGTGCCAGCAGCTTAACAGGGGTCGATGAGCAGTTCTTC
d_gene: NA; j_gene: TRBJ2-3; v_gene: TRBV20-1; abundance: few; CDR3aa: CSARDGGIDTQYF; CDR3nt: TGCAGTGCTAGAGACGGAGGGATAGATACGCAGTATTTT
d_gene: NA; j_gene: TRBJ2-2; v_gene: TRBV12-5; abundance: few; CDR3aa: CASQSGWVFTGELFF; CDR3nt: TGTGCTAGTCAGAGCGGATGGGTCTTCACCGGGGAGCTGTTTTTT
d_gene: NA; j_gene: TRBJ2-2; v_gene: TRBV9; abundance: NA; CDR3aa: CASSTRGLGDTGELFF; CDR3nt: TGTGCCAGCAGCACCCGGGGGCTCGGGGACACCGGGGAGCTGTTTTTT
d_gene: NA; j_gene: TRBJ1-6; v_gene: TRBV5-1; abundance: few; CDR3aa: CASTEGNSPLHF; CDR3nt: TGCGCCAGCACCGAAGGCAATTCACCCCTCCACTTT
d_gene: NA; j_gene: TRBJ1-2; v_gene: TRBV5-1; abundance: few; CDR3aa: CASSPRGRQSGYTF; CDR3nt: TGCGCCAGCAGCCCCCGAGGCCGACAGAGTGGCTACACCTTC
d_gene: NA; j_gene: TRBJ2-7; v_gene: TRBV7-7; abundance: few; CDR3aa: CASSLSPIYEQYF; CDR3nt: TGTGCTAGCAGCTTATCCCCGATCTACGAGCAGTACTTC
d_gene: TRBD2; j_gene: TRBJ2-3; v_gene: TRBV29-1; abundance: many; CDR3aa: CSTERGGTDTQYF; CDR3nt: TGCAGCACCGAGCGGGGGGGCACAGATACGCAGTATTTT
d_gene: NA; j_gene: TRBJ1-2; v_gene: TRBV18; abundance: few; CDR3aa: CASSPRTDDGYTF; CDR3nt: TGTGCCAGCTCACCCCGGACAGATGATGGCTACACCTTC
d_gene: NA; j_gene: TRBJ2-7; v_gene: TRBV20-1; abundance: NA; CDR3aa: CSARQGSYEQYF; CDR3nt: TGCAGTGCTAGACAGGGGTCCTACGAGCAGTACTTC
d_gene: NA; j_gene: TRBJ1-6; v_gene: TRBV14; abundance: many; CDR3aa: CASSFTGISYNSPLHF; CDR3nt: TGTGCCAGCAGCTTTACAGGGATCTCCTATAATTCACCCCTCCACTTT
d_gene: NA; j_gene: TRBJ2-3; v_gene: TRBV7-6; abundance: many; CDR3aa: CASSLSDSTDTQYF; CDR3nt: TGTGCCAGCAGCTTATCAGACAGCACAGATACGCAGTATTTT
d_gene: NA; j_gene: TRBJ1-2; v_gene: TRBV19; abundance: medium-sized; CDR3aa: CASSFLARGEREYGYTF; CDR3nt: TGTGCCAGTAGTTTTTTGGCTCGGGGAGAACGAGAGTATGGCTACACCTTC
d_gene: TRBD2; j_gene: TRBJ2-7; v_gene: TRBV5-1; abundance: few; CDR3aa: CASSLELAGGYEQYF; CDR3nt: TGCGCCAGCAGCTTGGAACTAGCGGGAGGTTACGAGCAGTACTTC
d_gene: TRBD2; j_gene: TRBJ2-5; v_gene: TRBV7-6; abundance: many; CDR3aa: CASSLPSGTSGGPKETQYF; CDR3nt: TGTGCCAGCAGCTTACCTTCCGGGACTAGCGGGGGACCTAAAGAGACCCAGTACTTC
d_gene: NA; j_gene: TRBJ1-4; v_gene: TRBV4-1; abundance: few; CDR3aa: CASSQDVQTNEKLFF; CDR3nt: TGCGCCAGCAGCCAAGATGTACAGACTAATGAAAAACTGTTTTTT